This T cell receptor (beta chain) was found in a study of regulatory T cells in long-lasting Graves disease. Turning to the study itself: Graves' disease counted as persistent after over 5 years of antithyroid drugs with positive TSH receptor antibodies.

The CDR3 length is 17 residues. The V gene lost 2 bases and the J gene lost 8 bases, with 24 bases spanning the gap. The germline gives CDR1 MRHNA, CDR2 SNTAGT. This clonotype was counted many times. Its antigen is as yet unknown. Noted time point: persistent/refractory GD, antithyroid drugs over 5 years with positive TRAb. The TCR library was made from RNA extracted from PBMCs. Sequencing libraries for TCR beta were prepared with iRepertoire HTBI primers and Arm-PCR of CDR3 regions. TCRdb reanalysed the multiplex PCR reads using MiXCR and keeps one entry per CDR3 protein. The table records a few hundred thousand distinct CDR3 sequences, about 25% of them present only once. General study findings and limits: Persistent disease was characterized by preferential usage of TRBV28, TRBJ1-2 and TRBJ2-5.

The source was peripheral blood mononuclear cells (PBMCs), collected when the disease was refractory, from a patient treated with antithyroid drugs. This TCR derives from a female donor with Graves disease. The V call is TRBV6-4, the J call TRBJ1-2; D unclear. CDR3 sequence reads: CASSDRCFRLGSEGYTF. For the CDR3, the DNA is TGTGCCAGCAGTGACCGTTGTTTCCGCCTGGGTTCTGAGGGCTACACCTTC.